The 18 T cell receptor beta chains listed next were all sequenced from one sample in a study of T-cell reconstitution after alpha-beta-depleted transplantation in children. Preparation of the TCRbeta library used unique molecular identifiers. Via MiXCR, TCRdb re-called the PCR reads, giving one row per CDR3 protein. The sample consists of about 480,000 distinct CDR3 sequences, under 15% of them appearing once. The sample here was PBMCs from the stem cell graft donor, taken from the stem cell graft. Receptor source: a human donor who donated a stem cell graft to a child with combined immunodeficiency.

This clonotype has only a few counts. The CDR3 reads CASQREGRTQYF. In nucleotides, the CDR3 is TGTGCCAGCCAAAGGGAAGGGAGGACGCAGTATTTT. The chain has TRBV12-3 or TRBV12-4 and TRBJ2-3; D may be TRBD2 (6 bases). The CDR3 sequence is 12 residues long. With 8 bases removed from V and 9 bases from J, the gap between germline ends came to 15 bases.

The CDR3 DNA sequence: TGTGCCAGCAGTTACAATCAGGGAGAAATTCAAGAGACCCAGTACTTC. The encoded protein is CASSYNQGEIQETQYF. The genes are TRBV6-2 or TRBV6-3 and TRBJ2-5; either TRBD1 or TRBD2 may supply D (5 bases each). The CDR3 sequence is 16 residues long. From germline, CDR1 is MNHEY and CDR2 SVGEGT. The V gene lost 2 bases and the J gene lost 2 bases, with 15 bases spanning the gap.

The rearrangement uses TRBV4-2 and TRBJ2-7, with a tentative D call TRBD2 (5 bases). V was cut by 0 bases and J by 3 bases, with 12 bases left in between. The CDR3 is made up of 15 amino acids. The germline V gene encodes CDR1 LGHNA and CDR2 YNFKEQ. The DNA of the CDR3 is TGTGCCAGCAGCCAAGATCTAAGGGAGTTCTACGAGCAGTACTTC. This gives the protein CASSQDLREFYEQYF.

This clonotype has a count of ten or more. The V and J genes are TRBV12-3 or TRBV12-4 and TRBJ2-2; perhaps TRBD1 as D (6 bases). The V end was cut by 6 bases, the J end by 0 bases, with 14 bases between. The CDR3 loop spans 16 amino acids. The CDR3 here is CASRLGQLSNTGELFF. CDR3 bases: TGTGCCAGCAGACTGGGACAACTATCGAACACCGGGGAGCTGTTTTTT.

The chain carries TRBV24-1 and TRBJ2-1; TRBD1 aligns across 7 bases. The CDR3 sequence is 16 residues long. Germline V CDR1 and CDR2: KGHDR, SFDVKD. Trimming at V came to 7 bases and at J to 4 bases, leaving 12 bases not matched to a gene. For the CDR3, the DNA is TGTGCCACCAGGGCAGGGGGAGTTAGGGGTTACAATGAGCAGTTCTTC. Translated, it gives CATRAGGVRGYNEQFF.

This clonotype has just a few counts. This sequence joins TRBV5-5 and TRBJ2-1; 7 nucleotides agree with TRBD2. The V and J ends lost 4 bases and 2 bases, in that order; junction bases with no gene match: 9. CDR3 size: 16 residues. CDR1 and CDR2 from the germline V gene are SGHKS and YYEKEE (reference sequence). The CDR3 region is CASSRRGGNTYNEQFF. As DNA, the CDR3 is TGTGCCAGCAGCCGCCGGGGAGGGAACACCTACAATGAGCAGTTCTTC.

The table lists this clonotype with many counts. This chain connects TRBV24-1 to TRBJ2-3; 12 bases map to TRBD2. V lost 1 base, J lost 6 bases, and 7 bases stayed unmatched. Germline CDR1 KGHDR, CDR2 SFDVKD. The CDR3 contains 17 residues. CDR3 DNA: TGTGCCACCAGTGATTTCGATACTAGCGGGAGGTCGGATACGCAGTATTTT. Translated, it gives CATSDFDTSGRSDTQYF.

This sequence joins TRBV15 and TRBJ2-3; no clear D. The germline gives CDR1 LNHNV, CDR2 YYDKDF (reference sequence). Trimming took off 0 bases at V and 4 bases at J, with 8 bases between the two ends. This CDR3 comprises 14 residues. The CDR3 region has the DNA TGTGCCACCAGCAGAGATGTCAGCTCAGATACGCAGTATTTT. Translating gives CATSRDVSSDTQYF.

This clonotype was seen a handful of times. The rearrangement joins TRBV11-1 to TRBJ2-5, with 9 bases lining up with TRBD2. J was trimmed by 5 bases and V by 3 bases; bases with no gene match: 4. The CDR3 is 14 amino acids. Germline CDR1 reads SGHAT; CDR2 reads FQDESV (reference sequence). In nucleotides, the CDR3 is TGTGCCAGCAGCTTCGCGGGGGGGCTGGAGACCCAGTACTTC. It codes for CASSFAGGLETQYF.

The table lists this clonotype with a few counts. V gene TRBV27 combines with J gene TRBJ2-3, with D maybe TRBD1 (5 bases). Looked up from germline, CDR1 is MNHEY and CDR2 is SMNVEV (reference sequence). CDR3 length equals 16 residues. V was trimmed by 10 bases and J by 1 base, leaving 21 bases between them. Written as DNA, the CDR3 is TGTGCCAACAAAATCCGCAGGGCCAGGGGCACAGATACGCAGTATTTT. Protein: CANKIRRARGTDTQYF.

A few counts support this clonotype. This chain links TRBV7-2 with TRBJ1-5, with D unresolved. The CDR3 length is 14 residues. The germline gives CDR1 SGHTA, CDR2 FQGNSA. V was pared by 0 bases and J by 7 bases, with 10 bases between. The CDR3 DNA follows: TGTGCCAGCAGCTTAGCCTGGGGTCCCCAGCCCCAGCATTTT. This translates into CASSLAWGPQPQHF.

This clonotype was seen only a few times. CDR3 region: CATGPRGYNEQFF. The CDR3 region has the DNA TGTGCCACCGGACCCCGCGGGTACAATGAGCAGTTCTTC. The J gene is TRBJ2-1, the V gene TRBV10-3; D perhaps matches TRBD2 (5 bases). This CDR3 comprises 13 residues. Germline-derived CDR1 and CDR2 are ENHRY and SYGVKD. V lost 10 bases and J lost 4, with 14 bases in between.

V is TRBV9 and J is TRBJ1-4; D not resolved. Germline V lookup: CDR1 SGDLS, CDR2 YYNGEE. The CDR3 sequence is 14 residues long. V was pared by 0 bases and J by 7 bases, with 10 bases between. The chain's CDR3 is CASSVDGLAEKLFF. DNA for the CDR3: TGTGCCAGCAGCGTAGATGGCCTGGCTGAAAAACTGTTTTTT.

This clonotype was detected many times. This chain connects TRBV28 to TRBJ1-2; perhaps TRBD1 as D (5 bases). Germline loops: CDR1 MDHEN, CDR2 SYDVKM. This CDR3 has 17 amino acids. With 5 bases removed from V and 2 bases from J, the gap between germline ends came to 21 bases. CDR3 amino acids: CASSPTRWGSLNYGYTF. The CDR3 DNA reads TGTGCCAGCAGTCCTACCCGTTGGGGGTCCTTAAACTATGGCTACACCTTC.

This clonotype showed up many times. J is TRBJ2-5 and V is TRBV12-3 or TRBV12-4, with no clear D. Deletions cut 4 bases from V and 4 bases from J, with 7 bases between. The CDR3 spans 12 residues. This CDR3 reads CASSYPLETQYF. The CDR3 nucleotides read TGTGCCAGCAGTTACCCCCTAGAGACCCAGTACTTC.

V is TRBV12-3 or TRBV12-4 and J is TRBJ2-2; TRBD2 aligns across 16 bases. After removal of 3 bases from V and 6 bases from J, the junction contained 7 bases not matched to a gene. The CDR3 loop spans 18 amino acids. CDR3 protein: CASSFLPGTSGGAGELFF. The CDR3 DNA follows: TGTGCCAGCAGTTTTCTCCCCGGGACTAGCGGGGGGGCCGGGGAGCTGTTTTTT.

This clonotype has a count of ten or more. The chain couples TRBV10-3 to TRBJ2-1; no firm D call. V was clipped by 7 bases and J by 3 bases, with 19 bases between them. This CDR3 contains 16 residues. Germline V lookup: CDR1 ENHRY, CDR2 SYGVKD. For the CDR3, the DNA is TGTGCCATCAACCCGGGCCACCAGTCCGTCTACAATGAGCAGTTCTTC. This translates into CAINPGHQSVYNEQFF.

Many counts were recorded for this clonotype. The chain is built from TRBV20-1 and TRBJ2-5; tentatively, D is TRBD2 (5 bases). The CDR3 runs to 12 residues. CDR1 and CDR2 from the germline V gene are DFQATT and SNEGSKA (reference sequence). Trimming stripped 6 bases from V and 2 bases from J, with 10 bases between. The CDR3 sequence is CSADGVQETQYF. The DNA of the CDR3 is TGCAGTGCCGACGGGGTACAAGAGACCCAGTACTTC.